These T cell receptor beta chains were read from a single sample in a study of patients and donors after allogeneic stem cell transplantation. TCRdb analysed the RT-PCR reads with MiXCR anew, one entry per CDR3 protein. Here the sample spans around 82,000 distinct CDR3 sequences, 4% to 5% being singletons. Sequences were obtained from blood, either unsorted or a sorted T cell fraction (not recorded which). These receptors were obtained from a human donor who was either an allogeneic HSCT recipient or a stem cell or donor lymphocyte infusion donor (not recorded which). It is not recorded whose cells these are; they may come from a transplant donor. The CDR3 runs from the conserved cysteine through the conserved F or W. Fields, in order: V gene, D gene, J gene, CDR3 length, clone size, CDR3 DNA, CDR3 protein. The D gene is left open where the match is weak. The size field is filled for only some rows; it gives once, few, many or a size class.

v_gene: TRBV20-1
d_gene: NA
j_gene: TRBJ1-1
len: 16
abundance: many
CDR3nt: TGCAGTGCTCTTACTCCGGGGGTACGGCCGGGGACTGAAGCTTTCTTT
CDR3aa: CSALTPGVRPGTEAFF

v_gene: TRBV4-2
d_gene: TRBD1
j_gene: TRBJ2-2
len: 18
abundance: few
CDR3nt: TGTGCCAGCAGCCAAGACGATGGGCAGGGGGTGGGCACCGGGGAGCTGTTTTTT
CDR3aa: CASSQDDGQGVGTGELFF

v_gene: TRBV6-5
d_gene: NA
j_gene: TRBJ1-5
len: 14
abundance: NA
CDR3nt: TGTGCCAGCAGTTACTCGGTGGGGACTCAGCCCCAGCATTTT
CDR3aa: CASSYSVGTQPQHF

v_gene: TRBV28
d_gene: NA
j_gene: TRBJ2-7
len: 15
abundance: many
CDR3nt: TGTGCCACCACCAAACCTAGGAGGAGCATTTGGGAGCAGTACTTC
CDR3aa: CATTKPRRSIWEQYF

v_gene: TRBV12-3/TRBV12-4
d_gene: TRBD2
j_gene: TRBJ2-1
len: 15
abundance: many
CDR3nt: TGTGCCAGCAGCCGGACTAGCGGGGGGTACAATGAGCAGTTCTTC
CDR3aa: CASSRTSGGYNEQFF

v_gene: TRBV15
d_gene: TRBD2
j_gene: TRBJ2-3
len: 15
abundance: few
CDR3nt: TGTGCCACCAGCAGACTAGCGGGGAGAGCAGATACGCAGTATTTT
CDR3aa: CATSRLAGRADTQYF

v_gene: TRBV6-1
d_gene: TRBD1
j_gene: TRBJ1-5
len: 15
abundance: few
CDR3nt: TGTGCCAGCAGTGATCGGACAGGGAGCGATCAGCCCCAGCATTTT
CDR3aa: CASSDRTGSDQPQHF

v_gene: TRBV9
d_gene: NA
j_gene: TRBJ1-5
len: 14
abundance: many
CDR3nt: TGTGCCAGCAGCGTAGATGGGGCGGGCCAGCCCCAGCATTTT
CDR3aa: CASSVDGAGQPQHF

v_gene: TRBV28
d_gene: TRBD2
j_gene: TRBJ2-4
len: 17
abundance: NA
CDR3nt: TGTGCCAGCAGCCTAGCCGGGACTAGCGGGAGCCAAAACATTCAGTACTTC
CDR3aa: CASSLAGTSGSQNIQYF

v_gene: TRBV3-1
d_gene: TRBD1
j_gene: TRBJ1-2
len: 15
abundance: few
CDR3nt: TGTGCCAGCAGCCAAGGAGGACAGGGGATTTACGGCTACACCTTC
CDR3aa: CASSQGGQGIYGYTF

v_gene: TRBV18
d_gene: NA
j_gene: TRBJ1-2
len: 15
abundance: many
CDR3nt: TGTGCCAGCTCACCAGACAACATCCCATCTATTGGCTACACCTTC
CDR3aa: CASSPDNIPSIGYTF

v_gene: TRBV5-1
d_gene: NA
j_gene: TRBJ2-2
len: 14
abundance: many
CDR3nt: TGCGCCAGCAGTGCCCGGCCAGACACCGGGGAGCTGTTTTTT
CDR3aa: CASSARPDTGELFF

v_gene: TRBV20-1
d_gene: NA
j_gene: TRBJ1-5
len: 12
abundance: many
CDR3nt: TGCAGTGCTAAAGGGCAGGGACAGCCCCAGCATTTT
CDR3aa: CSAKGQGQPQHF

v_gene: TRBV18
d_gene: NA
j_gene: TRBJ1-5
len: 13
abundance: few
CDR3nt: TGTGCCAGCTCAGAGACAGGCAGTCAGCCCCAGCATTTT
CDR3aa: CASSETGSQPQHF

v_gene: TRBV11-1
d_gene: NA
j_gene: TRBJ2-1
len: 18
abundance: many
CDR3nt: TGTGCCAGCAGCTTAGATAGGGGAGAGTTAAGCTCCTACAATGAGCAGTTCTTC
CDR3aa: CASSLDRGELSSYNEQFF

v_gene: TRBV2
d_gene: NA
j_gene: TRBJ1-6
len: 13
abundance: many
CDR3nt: TGTGCCAGCAACGACCAGGGAAGTTCACCCCTCCACTTT
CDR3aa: CASNDQGSSPLHF